Sequencing of this T cell receptor beta chain was carried out in a study of Ad26.COV2.S vaccination and SARS-CoV-2 variants. Study context: Into the muscle, Ad26.COV2.S was dosed once or twice, 56 days apart. General study findings and limits: Responses of spike-specific T cells (both CD8+ and CD4+) reportedly showed substantial breadth after vaccination.

Per germline, CDR1 SNHLY and CDR2 FYNNEI. This CDR3 comprises 18 residues. The V gene end was trimmed by 6 bases and the J gene end by 10 bases; junction bases not matched to a gene: 19. Note on this clone: Its antigen is unidentified.

TCRdb's copy holds only in-frame clones and misses some; the assay was immunoSEQ multiplex PCR. The table lists about 680,000 clones, 80% to 90% of them singletons. Stated treatment: about 20 received Ad26.COV2.S at low or high dose, single or two shots; roughly five received placebo; per-sample allocation not given. At day 63 after the first vaccine or placebo injection, samples were drawn. An adult aged 18-55 years in Boston served as the donor. The chain combines TRBV2 with TRBJ2-1; TRBD2 aligns across 12 bases. The sequence was obtained from a person aged 18-65 years who received the Ad26.COV2.S COVID-19 vaccine or a placebo. This specimen was peripheral blood, taken in a trial of Ad26.COV2.S vaccine versus placebo. The CDR3 sequence: CASRDPWKASGGAREQFF. CDR3 in DNA: TGTGCCAGCAGAGACCCATGGAAGGCTAGCGGGGGGGCCCGAGAGCAGTTCTTC.